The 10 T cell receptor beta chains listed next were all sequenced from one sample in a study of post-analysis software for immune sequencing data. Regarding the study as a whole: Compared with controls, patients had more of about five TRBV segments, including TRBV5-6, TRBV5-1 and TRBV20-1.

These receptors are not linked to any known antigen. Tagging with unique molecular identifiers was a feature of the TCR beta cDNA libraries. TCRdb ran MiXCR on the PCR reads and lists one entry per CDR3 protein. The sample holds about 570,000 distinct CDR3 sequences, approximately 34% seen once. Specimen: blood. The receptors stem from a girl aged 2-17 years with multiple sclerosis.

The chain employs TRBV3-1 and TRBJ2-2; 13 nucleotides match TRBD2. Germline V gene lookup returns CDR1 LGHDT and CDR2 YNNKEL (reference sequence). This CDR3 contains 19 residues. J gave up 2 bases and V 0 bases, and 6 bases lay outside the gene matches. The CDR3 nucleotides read TGTGCCAGCAGCCAAGAGGGAGGACTAGCGGGGGTAAACACCGGGGAGCTGTTTTTT. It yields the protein CASSQEGGLAGVNTGELFF.

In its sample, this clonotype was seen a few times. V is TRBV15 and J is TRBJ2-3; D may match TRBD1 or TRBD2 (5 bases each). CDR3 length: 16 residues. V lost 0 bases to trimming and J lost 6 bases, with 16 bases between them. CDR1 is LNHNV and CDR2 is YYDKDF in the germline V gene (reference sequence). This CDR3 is CATSRDPPGRVDTQYF. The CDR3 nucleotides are TGTGCCACCAGCAGAGATCCCCCAGGGAGAGTGGATACGCAGTATTTT.

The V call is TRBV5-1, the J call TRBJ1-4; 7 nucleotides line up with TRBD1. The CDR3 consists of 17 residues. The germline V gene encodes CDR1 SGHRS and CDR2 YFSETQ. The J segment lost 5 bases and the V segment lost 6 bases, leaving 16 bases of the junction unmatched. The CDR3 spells CASKPSQGPSVNEKLFF. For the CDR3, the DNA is TGCGCCAGCAAACCGTCACAGGGGCCGTCTGTAAATGAAAAACTGTTTTTT.

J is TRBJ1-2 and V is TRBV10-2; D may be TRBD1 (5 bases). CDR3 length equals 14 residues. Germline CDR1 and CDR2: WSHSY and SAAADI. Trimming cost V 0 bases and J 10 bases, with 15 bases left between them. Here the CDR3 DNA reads TGCGCCAGCAGTGAGTCGGGTGCCGGGGCCGTCTACACCTTC. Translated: CASSESGAGAVYTF.

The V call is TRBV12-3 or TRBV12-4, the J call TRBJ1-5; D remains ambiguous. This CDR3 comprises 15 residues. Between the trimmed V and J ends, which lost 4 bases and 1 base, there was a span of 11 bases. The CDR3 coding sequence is TGTGCCAGCAGTTCGGGCGCGGTGAGCAATCAGCCCCAGCATTTT. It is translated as CASSSGAVSNQPQHF.

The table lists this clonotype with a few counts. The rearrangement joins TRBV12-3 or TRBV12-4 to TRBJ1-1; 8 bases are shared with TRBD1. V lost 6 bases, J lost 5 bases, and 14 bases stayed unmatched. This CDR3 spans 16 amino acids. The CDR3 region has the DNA TGTGCCAGCAGACCCGGGACAGGAGTAACGTGGACTGAAGCTTTCTTT. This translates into CASRPGTGVTWTEAFF.

The DNA for the CDR3 is TGTGCCAGCAGGTCCCAGGGTGACAATCAGCCCCAGCATTTT. Amino acids: CASRSQGDNQPQHF. V gene TRBV28 combines with J gene TRBJ1-5; perhaps TRBD1 as D (5 bases). The V gene lost 6 bases and the J gene lost 3 bases, with 12 bases spanning the gap. In germline, CDR1 is MDHEN, CDR2 SYDVKM. This CDR3 has 14 amino acids.

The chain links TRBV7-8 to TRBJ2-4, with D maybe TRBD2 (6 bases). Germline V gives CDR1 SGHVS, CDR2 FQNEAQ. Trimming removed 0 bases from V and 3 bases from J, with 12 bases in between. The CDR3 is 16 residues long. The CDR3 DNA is TGTGCCAGCAGCTTAGCGGAGGGGTGGGGCAAAAACATTCAGTACTTC. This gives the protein CASSLAEGWGKNIQYF. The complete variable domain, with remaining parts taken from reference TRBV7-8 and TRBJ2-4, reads GAGVSQSPRYKVAKRGQDVALRCDPISGHVSLFWYQQALGQGPEFLTYFQNEAQLDKSGLPSDRFFAERPEGSVSTLKIQRTQQEDSAVYLCASSLAEGWGKNIQYFGAGTRLSVL.

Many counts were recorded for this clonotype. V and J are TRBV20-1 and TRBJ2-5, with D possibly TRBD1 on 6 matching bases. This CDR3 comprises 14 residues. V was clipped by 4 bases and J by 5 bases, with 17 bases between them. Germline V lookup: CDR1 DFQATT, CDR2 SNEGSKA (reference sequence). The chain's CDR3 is CSAIDRSGRETQYF. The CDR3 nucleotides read TGCAGTGCTATTGACAGGTCAGGACGGGAGACCCAGTACTTC.

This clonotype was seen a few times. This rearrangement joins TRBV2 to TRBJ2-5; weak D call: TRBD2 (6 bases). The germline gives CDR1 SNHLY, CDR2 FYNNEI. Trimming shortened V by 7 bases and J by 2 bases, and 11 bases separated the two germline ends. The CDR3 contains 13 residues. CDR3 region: CASTLGLQETQYF. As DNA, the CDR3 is TGTGCCAGCACCTTGGGACTTCAAGAGACCCAGTACTTC.